Shown below are 8 T cell receptor beta chains from a single sample sequenced in a study of response to subunit inactivated influenza vaccine. TCRdb re-derived calls from the RT-PCR reads in MiXCR, one entry per CDR3 protein. The sample lists under 200,000 distinct CDR3 sequences; roughly 10% were seen once. The material sequenced was CD8+ T cells sorted from PBMCs, taken around 25 months after vaccination. The receptor set was obtained from a man between 45 and 75 years old who received an inactivated influenza vaccine.

J is TRBJ1-1 and V is TRBV6-2 or TRBV6-3, with D possibly being TRBD1 (5 bases). CDR3 size: 16 residues. CDR1 is MNHEY, CDR2 SVGEGT, per germline. Deletions cut 4 bases from V and 3 bases from J, with 18 bases between. The CDR3: CASSWGREAGDTEAFF. CDR3 coding DNA: TGTGCCAGCAGTTGGGGCAGGGAGGCCGGTGACACTGAAGCTTTCTTT.

The CDR3 here is CAWTRTVNLGYGYTF. CDR3 DNA sequence: TGTGCCTGGACTAGGACGGTCAACCTCGGCTATGGCTACACCTTC. The rearrangement links TRBV30 to TRBJ1-2, with D hard to call. Germline V gene data show CDR1 as GTSNPN and CDR2 as SVGIG (reference sequence). The CDR3 runs 15 residues. V lost 4 bases and J lost 4, with 19 bases in between.

The V and J genes are TRBV30 and TRBJ1-4, with D perhaps TRBD1 (5 bases). CDR3 length equals 15 residues. Deletions cut 1 base from V and 2 bases from J, with 11 bases between. From germline, CDR1 is GTSNPN and CDR2 SVGIG (reference sequence). The CDR3 reads CAWSEGWGTNEKLFF. In nucleotides, the CDR3 is TGTGCCTGGAGTGAAGGTTGGGGGACTAATGAAAAACTGTTTTTT.

This clonotype has just a few counts. J is TRBJ2-3 and V is TRBV11-2; D ambiguous. Germline V gene data show CDR1 as SGHAT and CDR2 as FQNNGV. The CDR3 extends over 16 amino acids. V was pared by 4 bases and J by 0 bases, with 14 bases between. The CDR3 loop is CASSYAPLSSTDTQYF. Here the CDR3 DNA reads TGTGCCAGCAGCTATGCGCCCTTATCAAGCACAGATACGCAGTATTTT.

This clonotype has just a few counts. The CDR3, as DNA: TGTGCCAGCAGTTTATCCCCAGGAGAGACCCAGTACTTC. The encoded protein is CASSLSPGETQYF. The genes are TRBV27 and TRBJ2-5; no clear D gene. Germline V gene sequence: CDR1 MNHEY, CDR2 SMNVEV (reference sequence). The V end was cut by 0 bases, the J end by 4 bases, with 6 bases between. The CDR3 length is 13 residues.

This clonotype occurred a few times. J is TRBJ1-5 and V is TRBV24-1; D unresolved. The germline V gene has CDR1 KGHDR and CDR2 SFDVKD. Trimming left V 3 bases short and J 5 bases short, with 19 bases between. The CDR3 spans 17 residues. For the CDR3, the DNA is TGTGCCACCAGTGATGCAACCCTACGGGGTGGGGATCAGCCCCAGCATTTT. This sequence encodes CATSDATLRGGDQPQHF.

This clonotype was seen a handful of times. V usage is TRBV7-6 and J usage is TRBJ2-5, with a weak D call TRBD1 (6 bases). The germline gives CDR1 SGHVS, CDR2 FNYEAQ. With 7 bases removed from V and 5 bases from J, the gap between germline ends came to 17 bases. This CDR3 region has 14 residues. CDR3: CASTLSQGLETQYF. Written as DNA, the CDR3 is TGTGCCAGCACCCTATCCCAGGGGTTGGAGACCCAGTACTTC.

This clonotype was counted ten times or more. The chain has TRBV7-2 and TRBJ2-3; perhaps TRBD2 as D (7 bases). CDR3 size: 13 residues. The germline V gene has CDR1 SGHTA and CDR2 FQGNSA. V gave up 7 bases and J gave up 5 bases, with 13 bases separating them. The CDR3, as DNA: TGTGCCAGCAAGGGGGGGGCCAAAGATACGCAGTATTTT. Translated: CASKGGAKDTQYF.